This entry describes one T cell receptor beta chain. The record originates from a study of blood T cell repertoires in COVID-19. Turning to the study itself: Italy, Spain and the United States were the sources of the convalescent and acute COVID-19 samples.

Methods used by the authors: Amplification from reference gene primers served as the basis for estimated nucleated cell counts. Libraries were prepared by immunoSEQ multiplex PCR; TCRdb keeps only in-frame clonotypes and omits some of them. V and J calls plus clone size are reproduced from that table; the DNA served to infer D and trimming. The sample consists of approximately 34,000 clones, approximately 93% of them appearing once. V lost 7 bases, J lost 3 bases, and 3 bases lay in between. Germline values: CDR1 DFQATT, CDR2 SNEGSKA (reference sequence). The CDR3 spans 10 residues. Sequences were obtained from peripheral blood. The V and J genes are TRBV20-1 and TRBJ2-2; D gene ambiguous. The clonotype was recovered from a man aged 60-69 years with acute or convalescent COVID-19. The CDR3 bases are TGCAGTGTCGACACCGGGGAGCTGTTTTTT. It specifies CSVDTGELFF.